A single sample is the source of the 14 T cell receptor beta chains below, sequenced in a study of blood T cell repertoires in COVID-19. The repertoire was sequenced with immunoSEQ multiplex PCR; TCRdb's copy has only in-frame clones and lacks some. In the table there are 350,000 or so clones, around 83% of which are singletons. Material: peripheral blood. Every receptor here comes from a man aged 25-45 years with active or convalescent COVID-19.

J is TRBJ1-1 and V is TRBV9, with 9 bases fitting TRBD1. Germline V gene sequence: CDR1 SGDLS, CDR2 YYNGEE. The length of the CDR3 is 14 residues. The V gene end was trimmed by 4 bases and the J gene end by 1 base; junction bases not matched to a gene: 2. CDR3 DNA: TGTGCCAGCAGCTCGGGACAGGGGAACACTGAAGCTTTCTTT. Translating it yields CASSSGQGNTEAFF.

V usage is TRBV27 and J usage is TRBJ1-1; 10 positions match TRBD1. J gave up 3 bases and V 5 bases, and 9 bases lay outside the gene matches. The CDR3 extends over 16 amino acids. The germline gives CDR1 MNHEY, CDR2 SMNVEV (reference sequence). DNA of the CDR3: TGTGCCAGCAGTGCCAGACAGGGGGCTATGGACACTGAAGCTTTCTTT. It translates to CASSARQGAMDTEAFF.

The chain has TRBV11-2 and TRBJ2-1; tentatively, D is TRBD2 (5 bases). The V end lost 1 base, the J end lost 3 bases, and 10 bases lay between the germline ends. The length of the CDR3 is 15 residues. In germline, CDR1 is SGHAT, CDR2 FQNNGV. The CDR3 is CASSLGGSGYNEQFF. CDR3 coding DNA: TGTGCCAGCAGCTTAGGAGGGAGTGGCTACAATGAGCAGTTCTTC.

This clone was picked up one time. The CDR3 loop reads CASNPSGRRYEQYF. CDR3 coding DNA: TGTGCCAGCAACCCTAGCGGGAGACGCTACGAGCAGTACTTC. The rearrangement links TRBV7-2 to TRBJ2-7; 10 positions match TRBD2. CDR1 is SGHTA, CDR2 FQGNSA, per germline. CDR3 length: 14 residues. The junction had 6 bases not matched to a gene; V was cut back by 7 bases and J by 3 bases.

The rearrangement links TRBV9 to TRBJ2-2; TRBD1 might be the D (6 bases). The CDR3 spans 16 residues. Trimming cost V 0 bases and J 4 bases, with 13 bases left between them. Germline V gene sequence: CDR1 SGDLS, CDR2 YYNGEE. The CDR3 sequence: CASSVGQDLGTGELFF. CDR3 in DNA: TGTGCCAGCAGCGTAGGACAGGATCTGGGCACCGGGGAGCTGTTTTTT.

V gene TRBV7-2 combines with J gene TRBJ2-2; 11 nucleotides line up with TRBD2. The CDR3 spans 17 residues. CDR1 SGHTA and CDR2 FQGNSA come from the germline V gene. The J segment lost 2 bases and the V segment lost 5 bases, leaving 7 bases of the junction unmatched. The chain's CDR3 is CASSIGTSGPNTGELFF. The CDR3 DNA is TGTGCCAGCAGCATCGGGACTAGCGGCCCCAACACCGGGGAGCTGTTTTTT.

The chain recombines TRBV7-6 with TRBJ2-2, with a tentative D call TRBD2 (6 bases). Germline-derived CDR1 and CDR2 are SGHVS and FNYEAQ. The CDR3 length is 12 residues. V lost 6 bases to trimming and J lost 6 bases, with 8 bases between them. DNA of the CDR3: TGTGCCAGCAGTTGGGGGGCCGGGGAGCTGTTTTTT. Protein product: CASSWGAGELFF.

This clone was seen more than once but under ten times. The chain employs TRBV28 and TRBJ1-6; no definite D call. Germline V CDR1 and CDR2: MDHEN, SYDVKM. Trimming pared 2 bases from V and 12 bases from J, leaving 23 bases between. CDR3 length: 17 amino acids. The CDR3 sequence is CASSLLKITLFTGPLHF. The CDR3, as DNA: TGTGCCAGCAGTTTACTTAAGATAACCTTATTCACGGGACCCCTCCACTTT.

The rearrangement links TRBV10-2 to TRBJ1-1, with D perhaps TRBD1 (5 bases). With 0 bases removed from V and 5 bases from J, the gap between germline ends came to 13 bases. This CDR3 has 15 residues. The V gene's germline CDR1 is WSHSY and CDR2 SAAADI. The CDR3: CASSESIPGVTEAFF. CDR3 DNA: TGCGCCAGCAGTGAGTCGATCCCGGGGGTGACTGAAGCTTTCTTT.

The chain links TRBV5-6 to TRBJ1-1; D is unresolved. This CDR3 region has 15 residues. The V end was cut by 4 bases, the J end by 5 bases, with 18 bases between. CDR1 and CDR2 (germline): SGHDT, YYEEEE. The CDR3 nucleotides are TGTGCCAGCAGCCTCAGTGGGCTAGGGAGGACTGAAGCTTTCTTT. As protein: CASSLSGLGRTEAFF.

The rearrangement uses TRBV15 and TRBJ1-2; no reliable D call. CDR1 and CDR2 (germline): LNHNV, YYDKDF (reference sequence). This CDR3 region has 15 residues. The V end lost 0 bases, the J end lost 4 bases, and 12 bases lay between the germline ends. This chain's CDR3 is CATSRDMAHTYGYTF. CDR3 DNA: TGTGCCACCAGCAGAGATATGGCTCACACCTATGGCTACACCTTC. The full variable domain, with the rest looked up from reference TRBV15 and TRBJ1-2, is DAMVIQNPRYQVTQFGKPVTLSCSQTLNHNVMYWYQQKSSQAPKLLFHYYDKDFNNEADTPDNFQSRRPNTSFCFLDIRSPGLGDTAMYLCATSRDMAHTYGYTFGSGTRLTVV.

The chain links TRBV27 to TRBJ2-1; possibly TRBD1 for D (5 bases). The CDR3 sequence is 14 residues long. Trimming took off 3 bases at V and 7 bases at J, with 13 bases between the two ends. Germline CDR1 reads MNHEY; CDR2 reads SMNVEV (reference sequence). CDR3 region: CASSFRTFVNEQFF. CDR3 DNA: TGTGCCAGCAGTTTCAGGACATTTGTAAATGAGCAGTTCTTC.

CDR3 coding DNA: TGTGCCAGCAGTTCCCCCTCCCGGGAAAGTAATGAAAAACTGTTTTTT. Translation: CASSSPSRESNEKLFF. The chain combines TRBV28 with TRBJ1-4, with D uncertain. This CDR3 has 16 amino acids. V gave up 4 bases and J gave up 4 bases, with 16 bases separating them. The germline V gene has CDR1 MDHEN and CDR2 SYDVKM.

This rearrangement joins TRBV6-5 to TRBJ2-7; maybe TRBD1 (5 bases). V shed 1 base and J shed 4 bases, with 8 bases lying between them. Per the germline V gene, CDR1 is MNHEY and CDR2 is SVGAGI. This CDR3 has 13 amino acids. The CDR3 bases are TGTGCCAGCAGTTACTTCCAGGGTTACGAGCAGTACTTC. Protein sequence: CASSYFQGYEQYF.